This TCR beta chain was recovered during a study of blood T cell repertoires in COVID-19. About the research overall: Whether acute or convalescent, the COVID-19 samples came from the United States, Italy and Spain. The cDNA or gDNA used as material had been derived from T cells, B-cell-depleted T cells, or PBMCs.

In the source study's methods: Estimated nucleated cell counts came from reference gene primer amplification. The table came from immunoSEQ multiplex PCR; TCRdb's copy has only in-frame clones and leaves some out. V and J calls plus clone size are reproduced from that table; the DNA served to infer D and trimming. The table includes 250,000 or so clones, 75% to 90% detected once. The CDR3 has 15 residues. The V and J ends lost 5 bases and 7 bases, in that order; junction bases with no gene match: 9. CDR1 and CDR2 from the germline V gene are SGHDT and YYEEEE. The sequenced material came from peripheral blood. V usage is TRBV5-6 and J usage is TRBJ1-6; 7 bases map to TRBD1. This receptor was identified in a woman in her twenties or thirties with active or convalescent COVID-19. In DNA, the CDR3 is TGTGCCAGCAGGAAAATGGGACAGAAAAATTCACCCCTCCACTTT. It codes for CASRKMGQKNSPLHF.